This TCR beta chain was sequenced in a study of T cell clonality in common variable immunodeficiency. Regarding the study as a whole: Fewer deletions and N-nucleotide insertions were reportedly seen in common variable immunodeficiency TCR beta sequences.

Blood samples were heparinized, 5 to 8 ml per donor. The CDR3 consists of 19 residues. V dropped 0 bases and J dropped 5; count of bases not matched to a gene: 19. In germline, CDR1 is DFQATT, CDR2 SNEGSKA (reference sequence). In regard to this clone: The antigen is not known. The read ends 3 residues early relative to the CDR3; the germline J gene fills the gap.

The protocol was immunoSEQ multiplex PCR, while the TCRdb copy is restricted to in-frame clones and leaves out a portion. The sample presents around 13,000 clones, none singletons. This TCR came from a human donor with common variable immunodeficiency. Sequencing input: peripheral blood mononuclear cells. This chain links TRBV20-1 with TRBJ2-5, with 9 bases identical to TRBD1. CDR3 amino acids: CSARDEVDRGVTQLETQYF. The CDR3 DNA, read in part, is TGCAGTGCTAGAGATGAAGTGGACAGGGGAGTGACGCAGTTGGAGACC.